Each of the 20 T cell receptor beta chains below was sequenced from the same sample in a study of blood T cell repertoires in COVID-19. Method: immunoSEQ multiplex PCR; TCRdb's copy keeps in-frame clones and lacks some. The data show 150,000 to 200,000 clones, 81% seen once. The sequencing sample was made of peripheral blood. These TCRs come from a woman aged 80 or older with COVID-19, enrolled during active disease.

The chain employs TRBV7-2 and TRBJ2-2, with TRBD2 matching 8 bases. This CDR3 has 18 residues. The J segment lost 0 bases and the V segment lost 7 bases, leaving 13 bases of the junction unmatched. The germline gives CDR1 SGHTA, CDR2 FQGNSA. CDR3 bases: TGTGCCAGCACCCGAACTAGCGGCGGGGCCTCGAACACCGGGGAGCTGTTTTTT. It encodes CASTRTSGGASNTGELFF.

The DNA of the CDR3 is TGCGCCAGCAGCCTTATGCCGGGACAGGGATACGAGCAGTACTTC. It encodes CASSLMPGQGYEQYF. The rearrangement joins TRBV5-1 to TRBJ2-7, with TRBD1 identical over 9 bases. The V and J ends lost 4 bases and 4 bases, in that order; junction bases with no gene match: 9. Looked up from germline, CDR1 is SGHRS and CDR2 is YFSETQ. This CDR3 region has 15 residues.

The rearrangement joins TRBV7-2 to TRBJ1-5; the match to TRBD1 covers 9 bases. From germline, CDR1 is SGHTA and CDR2 FQGNSA. V shed 6 bases and J 0 bases; nucleotides not matched to a gene: 6. The CDR3 length is 16 residues. As DNA, the CDR3 is TGTGCCAGCAGTCTAACAGGGGGCCATAGCAATCAGCCCCAGCATTTT. Its protein is CASSLTGGHSNQPQHF.

This sequence joins TRBV27 and TRBJ2-7; 11 bases line up with TRBD1. CDR3 length: 14 residues. Looked up from germline, CDR1 is MNHEY and CDR2 is SMNVEV (reference sequence). V lost 10 bases and J lost 7; bases outside the gene matches: 12. CDR3 amino acids: CATSAGTGGREQYF. The CDR3 coding sequence is TGTGCCACTTCCGCCGGGACAGGGGGTCGGGAGCAGTACTTC.

The CDR3 nucleotides are TGTGCCAGCAGCGTCTCGACAGAGAGAACTGAAGCTTTCTTT. Protein: CASSVSTERTEAFF. This chain links TRBV9 with TRBJ1-1; a weak D match, TRBD1 (5 bases). Per the germline V gene, CDR1 is SGDLS and CDR2 is YYNGEE. This CDR3 comprises 14 residues. Between the trimmed V and J ends, which lost 2 bases and 5 bases, there was a span of 13 bases.

The chain carries TRBV19 and TRBJ1-1; tentatively, D is TRBD1 (6 bases). Germline V gives CDR1 LNHDA, CDR2 SQIVND (reference sequence). V lost 10 bases to trimming and J lost 5 bases, with 17 bases between them. This CDR3 has 13 residues. The DNA of the CDR3 is TGTGCCACCTCTGGCAGGGGCGGGACTGAAGCTTTCTTT. This encodes CATSGRGGTEAFF.

V and J are TRBV5-4 and TRBJ2-5; TRBD2 agrees at 8 bases. The CDR3 contains 13 residues. Germline lookup yields CDR1 SGHNT and CDR2 YYREEE (reference sequence). CDR3 amino acids: CAARGGFQETQYF. DNA for the CDR3: TGTGCAGCCCGGGGGGGTTTCCAAGAGACCCAGTACTTC. The entire variable domain, with the rest obtained from reference TRBV5-4 and TRBJ2-5, is as follows: ETGVTQSPTHLIKTRGQQVTLRCSSQSGHNTVSWYQQALGQGPQFIFQYYREEENGRGNFPPRFSGLQFPNYSSELNVNALELDDSALYLCAARGGFQETQYFGPGTRLLVL.

The chain carries TRBV21-1 and TRBJ1-2; the tabulated D call, TRBD1, remains unverified against the DNA. TRBV21-1 constitutes a pseudogene. The CDR3 extends over 15 amino acids. The CDR3 sequence is CATLEDSPTNYGYTF. DNA of the CDR3: TGTGCCACCTTGGAAGACAGCCCAACTAACTATGGCTACACCTTC.

This clone was counted once. The chain links TRBV2 to TRBJ2-2, with 11 bases identical to TRBD1. The CDR3 consists of 15 residues. Trimming cost V 6 bases and J 5 bases; bases outside gene matches: 5. Germline-derived CDR1 and CDR2 are SNHLY and FYNNEI. The CDR3 nucleotides are TGTGCCAGCAGCCAGGGACAGGGGGTGACCGGGGAGCTGTTTTTT. Encoded protein: CASSQGQGVTGELFF.

This sequence joins TRBV7-2 and TRBJ2-2; the D gene is possibly TRBD2 (5 bases). The CDR3 has 15 amino acids. Germline values: CDR1 SGHTA, CDR2 FQGNSA. V lost 5 bases to trimming and J lost 5 bases, with 15 bases between them. CDR3 sequence: CASSPPSSGTGELFF. CDR3 bases: TGTGCCAGCAGCCCCCCCTCATCGGGAACCGGGGAGCTGTTTTTT.

The chain carries TRBV7-9 and TRBJ1-4, with D possibly matching TRBD1 (6 bases). The CDR3 runs to 14 residues. V was pared by 8 bases and J by 1 base, with 11 bases between. The germline V gene has CDR1 SEHNR and CDR2 FQNEAQ (reference sequence). This CDR3 is CASATGLTNEKLFF. CDR3 in DNA: TGTGCCAGCGCTACAGGGTTAACTAATGAAAAACTGTTTTTT.

This sequence joins TRBV24-1 and TRBJ2-5; perhaps TRBD1 as D (6 bases). From germline, CDR1 is KGHDR and CDR2 SFDVKD. V dropped 3 bases and J dropped 5 bases, with 15 bases sitting between them. CDR3 size: 15 residues. The CDR3 is CATSDPHRERETQYF. In DNA, the CDR3 is TGTGCCACCAGTGATCCCCACAGGGAAAGGGAGACCCAGTACTTC.

This sequence joins TRBV3-1 (or the pseudogene TRBV3-2) and TRBJ2-3; 11 bases are shared with TRBD2. The CDR3 extends over 14 amino acids. In germline, CDR1 is LGHDT, CDR2 YNNKEL (reference sequence). The J segment lost 4 bases and the V segment lost 4 bases, leaving 1 base of the junction unmatched. CDR3 coding DNA: TGTGCCAGCAGCCGTAGCGGGGGGGCAGATACGCAGTATTTT. Encoded protein: CASSRSGGADTQYF.

The V call is TRBV6-4, the J call TRBJ1-1, with D tentatively TRBD1 (5 bases). V shed 6 bases and J shed 3 bases, with 11 bases lying between them. From germline, CDR1 is MRHNA and CDR2 SNTAGT. The CDR3 has 13 residues. The CDR3 DNA is TGTGCCAGCAGCTTCGAACAGGACACTGAAGCTTTCTTT. Translated: CASSFEQDTEAFF.

The genes are TRBV27 and TRBJ1-1; TRBD1 is a possible D gene (6 bases). CDR1 and CDR2 (germline): MNHEY, SMNVEV (reference sequence). V was shortened by 4 bases and J by 4 bases, with 16 bases between the two germline ends. This CDR3 is 15 amino acids long. The CDR3 here is CASSSFTGMSTEAFF. The CDR3 DNA sequence: TGTGCCAGCAGTTCGTTTACAGGGATGAGCACTGAAGCTTTCTTT.

J is TRBJ1-2 and V is TRBV6-5, with 10 nucleotides matching TRBD1. The CDR3 loop spans 15 amino acids. CDR1 and CDR2 from the germline V gene are MNHEY and SVGAGI. V trimming: 8 bases; J trimming: 0 bases; junction bases outside the gene matches: 6. Written as DNA, the CDR3 is TGTGCCAGCTGCTTGGGACAGGGGACTAACTATGGCTACACCTTC. Amino acid sequence: CASCLGQGTNYGYTF.

The rearrangement links TRBV5-1 to TRBJ1-5; 8 bases match TRBD1. The CDR3 is 19 residues long. V lost 1 base and J lost 0; bases outside the gene matches: 12. Germline V gene lookup returns CDR1 SGHRS and CDR2 YFSETQ. CDR3 residues: CASSLSSRQGSYSNQPQHF. In DNA, the CDR3 is TGCGCCAGCAGCTTGTCGTCCCGACAGGGGAGCTATAGCAATCAGCCCCAGCATTTT. The full variable domain, with the rest looked up from reference TRBV5-1 and TRBJ1-5, is KAGVTQTPRYLIKTRGQQVTLSCSPISGHRSVSWYQQTPGQGLQFLFEYFSETQRNKGNFPGRFSGRQFSNSRSEMNVSTLELGDSALYLCASSLSSRQGSYSNQPQHFGDGTRLSIL.

The rearrangement links TRBV13 to TRBJ2-7; possibly TRBD2 for D (6 bases). V was shortened by 5 bases and J by 0 bases, with 11 bases between the two germline ends. The CDR3 has 14 amino acids. CDR1 and CDR2 (germline): PRHDT, FYEKMQ (reference sequence). The CDR3 DNA is TGTGCCAGCAGCCCCGGGACTTTCTCCTACGAGCAGTACTTC. This translates into CASSPGTFSYEQYF.

The rearrangement links TRBV11-2 to TRBJ1-2, with D hard to call. CDR3 length equals 15 residues. Deletions cut 1 base from V and 4 bases from J, with 13 bases between. Germline CDR1 reads SGHAT; CDR2 reads FQNNGV. The CDR3 spells CASSLGALGAYGYTF. CDR3 nucleotides: TGTGCCAGCAGCTTAGGCGCCCTTGGAGCCTATGGCTACACCTTC.

The DNA for the CDR3 is TGCGCCAGCAGTGAGATAGCGAGCACAGATACGCAGTATTTT. Translated: CASSEIASTDTQYF. The gene calls are TRBV10-2 and TRBJ2-3; possible D gene TRBD2, 5 bases. The germline V gene encodes CDR1 WSHSY and CDR2 SAAADI. The CDR3 contains 14 residues. The V end was cut by 2 bases, the J end by 0 bases, with 6 bases between.